Following are 22 T cell receptor beta chains from one sample sequenced in a study of blood T cell repertoires in COVID-19 (dated by TCRdb to between 2020 and 2021). Library preparation used the immunoSEQ multiplex PCR assay. TCRdb carries this immuneACCESS record with in-frame sequences only. Its versions omit some clonotypes, under half of them owing to an unresolved V gene in the studies checked, with the rest unexplained. Across this sample there are 150,000 to 200,000 clones, with around nine tenths seen only once. Together, the top ten hold about 1% of the sample. The sequenced sample was peripheral blood. The receptors were gathered from a woman between 18 and 30 years old who had recovered from COVID-19.

The chain employs TRBV6-1 and TRBJ1-2, with 11 bases fitting TRBD1. Germline-derived CDR1 and CDR2 are MNHNS and SASEGT. CDR3 length: 16 residues. J gave up 2 bases and V 3 bases, and 5 bases lay outside the gene matches. Here the CDR3 DNA reads TGTGCCAGCAGTGACGAGGGACAGGGGGTAAACTATGGCTACACCTTC. Translating it yields CASSDEGQGVNYGYTF.

This clone was recorded once. The rearrangement uses TRBV21-1 and TRBJ2-3; the table's TRBD2 call for D was not verified on the DNA. TRBV21-1 is shown as a pseudogene. This CDR3 is 17 amino acids long. The CDR3 reads CASSKALALRRTDTQYF. DNA for the CDR3: TGTGCCAGCAGCAAAGCGCTAGCCCTACGACGCACAGATACGCAGTATTTT.

The V call is TRBV18, the J call TRBJ2-7; 8 bases align to TRBD2. This CDR3 region has 19 residues. V dropped 5 bases and J dropped 3; count of bases not matched to a gene: 21. Germline lookup yields CDR1 KGHSH and CDR2 LQKENI. CDR3 nucleotides: TGTGCCAGCTCAGCCTGTACCCACGAAACGACTAGCGAGGACTACGAGCAGTACGTC. Its translation: CASSACTHETTSEDYEQYV.

CDR3 in amino acids: CASSPTGQGGREQYV. The CDR3 nucleotides are TGCGCCAGCAGCCCAACGGGACAGGGGGGGCGTGAGCAGTACGTC. The V gene is TRBV5-1, the J gene TRBJ2-7; 11 bases map to TRBD1. Germline assignment: CDR1 SGHRS and CDR2 YFSETQ. CDR3 length: 15 residues. With V trimmed by 4 bases and J by 7 bases, 10 bases remained unmatched.

J is TRBJ2-7 and V is TRBV4-1, with 7 bases that match TRBD2. The J segment lost 6 bases and the V segment lost 4 bases, leaving 12 bases of the junction unmatched. The CDR3 runs to 15 residues. Germline V lookup: CDR1 MGHRA, CDR2 YSYEKL. The DNA of the CDR3 is TGCGCCAGCAGCCGCCTAGCGGCAGGTTACGGCGAGCAGTACTTC. It translates to CASSRLAAGYGEQYF.

The V call is TRBV5-1, the J call TRBJ2-5; D gene ambiguous. The V gene lost 4 bases and the J gene lost 2 bases, with 12 bases spanning the gap. This CDR3 spans 14 amino acids. Germline loops: CDR1 SGHRS, CDR2 YFSETQ. In DNA form, the CDR3 reads TGCGCCAGCAGCCTCGACTGGGTACAAGAGACCCAGTACTTC. It yields the protein CASSLDWVQETQYF.

The CDR3 DNA reads as TGCGCCAGCAGCCAAGGAAAGGGCGGGGGGCCGACAGATACGCAGTATTTT. Protein sequence: CASSQGKGGGPTDTQYF. The chain has TRBV4-1 and TRBJ2-3, with 8 positions matching TRBD2. In germline, CDR1 is MGHRA, CDR2 YSYEKL. This CDR3 is built from 17 residues. After removal of 1 base from V and 3 bases from J, the junction contained 9 bases not matched to a gene.

The chain couples TRBV5-1 to TRBJ2-1; D is possibly TRBD2 (6 bases). This CDR3 contains 13 residues. V gave up 0 bases and J gave up 9 bases, with 10 bases separating them. The germline V gene encodes CDR1 SGHRS and CDR2 YFSETQ. The CDR3 protein is CASSLGQRAEQFF. The CDR3 DNA is TGCGCCAGCAGCTTGGGACAGCGGGCTGAGCAGTTCTTC. Based on the CDR3 plus reference TRBV5-1 and TRBJ2-1, the full variable domain is KAGVTQTPRYLIKTRGQQVTLSCSPISGHRSVSWYQQTPGQGLQFLFEYFSETQRNKGNFPGRFSGRQFSNSRSEMNVSTLELGDSALYLCASSLGQRAEQFFGPGTRLTVL.

CDR3 DNA: TGTGCCAGCAGCTTAATCCCCGGGATACAGGGGGTAGGTTATGAGCAGTTCTTC. It encodes CASSLIPGIQGVGYEQFF. V gene TRBV7-3 combines with J gene TRBJ2-1; 8 nucleotides match TRBD1. With V trimmed by 1 base and J by 8 bases, 16 bases remained unmatched. Germline V gene data show CDR1 as SGHTA and CDR2 as FQGTGA. This CDR3 contains 18 residues.

This sequence joins TRBV2 and TRBJ2-1; TRBD2 matches at 8 bases. The CDR3 is 13 amino acids. Trimming at V came to 7 bases and at J to 9 bases, leaving 8 bases not matched to a gene. Germline lookup yields CDR1 SNHLY and CDR2 FYNNEI. The CDR3 DNA sequence: TGTGCCAGCACCCGGGAGGGCCTTAGTGAGCAGTTCTTC. Residues: CASTREGLSEQFF. Complete variable domain (other parts from reference TRBV2 and TRBJ2-1): EPEVTQTPSHQVTQMGQEVILRCVPISNHLYFYWYRQILGQKVEFLVSFYNNEISEKSEIFDDQFSVERPDGSNFTLKIRSTKLEDSAMYFCASTREGLSEQFFGPGTRLTVL.

The J gene is TRBJ2-1, the V gene TRBV12-3 or TRBV12-4; D remains ambiguous. This CDR3 is 12 amino acids long. The V end lost 3 bases, the J end lost 12 bases, and 12 bases lay between the germline ends. The chain's CDR3 is CASSLVRIGQFF. The CDR3 nucleotides read TGTGCCAGCAGTTTGGTCAGGATCGGGCAGTTCTTC.

The CDR3 sequence is CASSFSVAETQYF. Here the CDR3 DNA reads TGTGCCAGCAGTTTCTCGGTAGCAGAGACCCAGTACTTC. The chain is built from TRBV12-3 or TRBV12-4 and TRBJ2-5, with D uncertain. The V end lost 3 bases, the J end lost 4 bases, and 9 bases lay between the germline ends. The CDR3 runs 13 residues.

The V call is TRBV7-8, the J call TRBJ2-1; 7 nucleotides line up with TRBD2. The V segment lost 3 bases and the J segment 4 bases; nucleotides outside the gene matches: 3. From germline, CDR1 is SGHVS and CDR2 FQNEAQ. The CDR3 runs 14 residues. In DNA form, the CDR3 reads TGTGCCAGCAGCTTGGCTAGCGGTTACAATGAGCAGTTCTTC. Its translation is CASSLASGYNEQFF.

V is TRBV5-1 and J is TRBJ2-7; 9 bases are a match to TRBD1. The CDR3 runs to 15 residues. The germline V gene has CDR1 SGHRS and CDR2 YFSETQ. Trimming cost V 0 bases and J 4 bases; bases outside gene matches: 5. The CDR3 nucleotides are TGCGCCAGCAGCTTGGGGGACAGGGACCCTTACGAGCAGTACTTC. This sequence encodes CASSLGDRDPYEQYF. The full variable domain, with the rest looked up from reference TRBV5-1 and TRBJ2-7, is KAGVTQTPRYLIKTRGQQVTLSCSPISGHRSVSWYQQTPGQGLQFLFEYFSETQRNKGNFPGRFSGRQFSNSRSEMNVSTLELGDSALYLCASSLGDRDPYEQYFGPGTRLTVT.

The chain joins TRBV7-9 to TRBJ1-3; no definite D call. Germline CDR1 is SEHNR and CDR2 is FQNEAQ (reference sequence). There are 14 residues in the CDR3. V lost 5 bases and J 4 bases, leaving 12 bases between the germline ends. The CDR3 here is CASSLPAGGNTIYF. For the CDR3, the DNA is TGTGCCAGCAGCCTACCCGCGGGGGGAAACACCATATATTTT.

This sequence joins TRBV6-6 and TRBJ1-2; D possibly corresponds to TRBD1 (5 bases). Trimming removed 8 bases at V and 5 bases at J, with 15 bases between. The CDR3 contains 13 residues. Per the germline V gene, CDR1 is MNHNY and CDR2 is SVGAGI (reference sequence). CDR3 sequence reads: CASYGRTTYGYTF. CDR3 nucleotide sequence: TGTGCCAGCTACGGACGGACAACTTATGGCTACACCTTC.

The V and J genes are TRBV18 and TRBJ1-5; D unclear. Germline-derived CDR1 and CDR2 are KGHSH and LQKENI. The length of the CDR3 is 15 residues. The V gene lost 6 bases and the J gene lost 2 bases, with 14 bases spanning the gap. This CDR3 reads CASSPAGLGNQPQHF. CDR3 nucleotide sequence: TGTGCCAGCTCCCCCGCTGGTCTAGGCAATCAGCCCCAGCATTTT.

This chain connects TRBV5-6 to TRBJ2-7, with TRBD1 as a possible D gene (5 bases). The CDR3 extends over 14 amino acids. Germline V CDR1 and CDR2: SGHDT, YYEEEE. V gave up 3 bases and J gave up 3 bases, with 13 bases separating them. The CDR3 spells CASSWSLTVYEQYV. Here the CDR3 DNA reads TGTGCCAGCAGCTGGAGTTTGACAGTCTACGAGCAGTACGTC.

This clone showed up just once. The chain has TRBV5-6 and TRBJ2-3, with 8 bases aligning to TRBD2. Germline CDR1 is SGHDT and CDR2 is YYEEEE. This CDR3 region has 12 residues. V lost 9 bases to trimming and J lost 5 bases; unmatched junction nucleotides: 5. CDR3 protein: CATGRGGDTQYF. CDR3 DNA sequence: TGTGCCACCGGGAGGGGTGGAGATACGCAGTATTTT.

V gene TRBV19 combines with J gene TRBJ1-3; 7 bases line up with TRBD1. The CDR3 extends over 14 amino acids. V lost 7 bases, J lost 2 bases, and 5 bases stayed unmatched. Germline V gene data show CDR1 as LNHDA and CDR2 as SQIVND (reference sequence). The DNA of the CDR3 is TGTGCCAGTACCGACAGGGTTCCTGGAAACACCATATATTTT. Residues: CASTDRVPGNTIYF.

This clone was recorded only once. The CDR3 coding sequence is TGTGCCAGCAGTTTAAGGGGGATGAACACCGGGGAGCTGTTTTTT. Its protein product is CASSLRGMNTGELFF. The chain uses TRBV27 and TRBJ2-2; TRBD1 might be the D (6 bases). Germline CDR1 reads MNHEY; CDR2 reads SMNVEV (reference sequence). V dropped 2 bases and J dropped 1 base, with 8 bases sitting between them. The CDR3 is 15 amino acids.

The genes are TRBV11-2 and TRBJ2-7, with TRBD2 as a possible D gene (5 bases). V lost 4 bases to trimming and J lost 0 bases, with 16 bases between them. From germline, CDR1 is SGHAT and CDR2 FQNNGV. CDR3 length: 16 residues. The CDR3 nucleotides read TGTGCCAGCAGCTCTGGAGCGGTGGTCGACTCCTACGAGCAGTACGTC. Its translation: CASSSGAVVDSYEQYV.